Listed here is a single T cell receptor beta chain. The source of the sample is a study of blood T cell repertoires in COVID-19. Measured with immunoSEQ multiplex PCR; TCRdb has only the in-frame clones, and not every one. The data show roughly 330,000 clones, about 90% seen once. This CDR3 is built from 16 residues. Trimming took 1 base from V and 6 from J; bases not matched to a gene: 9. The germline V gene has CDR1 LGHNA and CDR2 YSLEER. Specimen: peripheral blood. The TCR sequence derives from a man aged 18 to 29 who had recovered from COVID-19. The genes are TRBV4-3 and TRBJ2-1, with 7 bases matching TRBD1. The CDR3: CASSQGPGQTPNEQFF. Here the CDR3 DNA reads TGCGCCAGCAGCCAAGGCCCGGGACAGACCCCCAATGAGCAGTTCTTC.